This T cell receptor beta chain came from a study of human T cells and chemical hapten exposure. Background on the study: Small pooled library volume differences chiefly drove per-sample TCR yield variation.

General study findings and limits: Compared with pre-sensitization or healthy control sets, expanded TCRs clustered more. Donors had alopecia, so their immune response may differ from healthy people's. No change in TCRs above 1 in 1000 frequency was produced by DPC sensitization.

TCRdb reanalysed the RACE reads using MiXCR and keeps one entry per CDR3 protein. The sample shows tens of thousands of distinct CDR3 sequences, 9.8% of them seen only once. As to this clonotype: Its antigen is not known.

Germline CDR1 SGHTA, CDR2 FQGNSA. The CDR3 is 14 residues long. V lost 5 bases and J lost 7; bases outside the gene matches: 8. The time point: patch test 1, 2 weeks after DPC sensitization. The treatment: therapeutic diphenylcyclopropenone sensitization with weekly scalp DPC. The specimen comprised whole blood, sampled in connection with sensitization to the hapten diphenylcyclopropenone (DPC). The source of this sequence is a woman aged 40 to 49 with alopecia areata. Some clones in this sample may be carry-over from other donors' samples. The chain couples TRBV7-2 to TRBJ1-5, with 7 bases that match TRBD1. The CDR3 sequence: CASSKDREGQPQHF. In DNA form, the CDR3 reads TGTGCCAGCAGCAAAGACAGGGAGGGGCAGCCCCAGCATTTT.